This T cell receptor beta chain was profiled in a study of monozygotic twins with inflammatory bowel disease. A remark on this clonotype: Its antigen is not known.

Using the 5' RACE reads, TCRdb records one entry per CDR3 protein without DNA. The sample has just over 300,000 distinct CDR3 sequences. Study conclusions and caveats: IBD patients shared fewer clonotypes with other individuals than healthy twins, especially patients with disease activity signs. Compared with healthy co-twins, IBD patients showed reduced TCRbeta repertoire diversity by inverse Simpson.

Germline lookup yields CDR1 SEHNR and CDR2 FQNEAQ (reference sequence). There are 11 residues in the CDR3. Sequenced material: blood. The origin of this receptor is a human donor with ulcerative colitis or Crohn's disease, or a healthy co-twin of an affected twin (not recorded which). The chain carries TRBV7-9 and TRBJ2-7; TCRdb proposes TRBD1, but this gene call is untestable without DNA. CDR3 sequence: CASSTGDEQYF.